Below, 19 T cell receptor beta chains from the same sample are listed, as sequenced in a study of blood T cells in healthy people across ages. The use of a sample-barcoded 5' primer and a J-beta primer mix characterized a second PCR of about 7 to 12 cycles. Using its own MiXCR run on the 5' RACE reads, TCRdb lists one record per CDR3 protein. The data contain around 780,000 distinct CDR3 sequences, more than 50% of them seen just once; the ten biggest clones take up roughly 24%. The sample taken for sequencing was blood. Receptors originate from a man aged 35 to 55 in good health.

This clonotype is medium-sized (0.01 to 0.1%). V and J are TRBV15 and TRBJ2-7, with no clear D. This CDR3 comprises 15 residues. Trimming stripped 7 bases from V and 0 bases from J, with 16 bases between. Germline V lookup: CDR1 LNHNV, CDR2 YYDKDF (reference sequence). CDR3 sequence (DNA): TGTGCCACCAAAGCAGAAGTCGCCAGCTCCTACGAGCAGTACTTC. It translates to CATKAEVASSYEQYF.

This chain joins TRBV5-1 and TRBJ1-2; D is undetermined. Per the germline V gene, CDR1 is SGHRS and CDR2 is YFSETQ. CDR3 size: 16 residues. V lost 0 bases and J 4 bases, leaving 16 bases between the germline ends. CDR3 amino acids: CASSLGEYGITYGYTF. Written as DNA, the CDR3 is TGCGCCAGCAGCTTGGGAGAGTACGGCATTACCTATGGCTACACCTTC.

This clonotype appeared a few times. DNA for the CDR3: TGCGCCAGCAGCGTTCGGCTAGCAACCTACGAGCAGTACTTC. It specifies CASSVRLATYEQYF. This rearrangement joins TRBV4-1 to TRBJ2-7, with D tentatively TRBD2 (5 bases). This CDR3 has 14 amino acids. V dropped 5 bases and J dropped 2 bases, with 13 bases sitting between them. CDR1 and CDR2 (germline): MGHRA, YSYEKL.

The chain links TRBV20-1 to TRBJ2-5; no clear D. The ends were cut back, 5 bases at V and 1 base at J, with 14 bases in the middle. CDR1 is DFQATT and CDR2 is SNEGSKA in the germline V gene (reference sequence). CDR3 size: 14 residues. CDR3 sequence (DNA): TGCAGTGCTCGACGCGCTAGAATCCAAGAGACCCAGTACTTC. As protein: CSARRARIQETQYF.

The chain is built from TRBV9 and TRBJ2-7; the D gene is possibly TRBD1 (6 bases). Trimming stripped 0 bases from V and 6 bases from J, with 16 bases between. There are 15 residues in the CDR3. Germline lookup yields CDR1 SGDLS and CDR2 YYNGEE. CDR3 protein: CASSVGSGQTFEQYF. The CDR3 DNA reads TGTGCCAGCAGCGTAGGAAGTGGACAGACTTTCGAGCAGTACTTC.

There are a few counts of this clonotype. This chain links TRBV5-6 with TRBJ2-7; a weak D match, TRBD2 (6 bases). The CDR3 extends over 14 amino acids. V shed 5 bases and J shed 4 bases, with 16 bases lying between them. CDR1 is SGHDT, CDR2 YYEEEE, per germline. CDR3 in amino acids: CASRRWDFSYEQYF. The CDR3, as DNA: TGTGCCAGCAGGAGGTGGGACTTTTCTTACGAGCAGTACTTC.

The chain joins TRBV2 to TRBJ2-7, with 9 positions matching TRBD1. The CDR3 sequence is 15 residues long. V lost 10 bases to trimming and J lost 2 bases; unmatched junction nucleotides: 12. Germline V CDR1 and CDR2: SNHLY, FYNNEI. CDR3 sequence (DNA): TGTGCCACCTTCCCGGGACAGGGTGGTCCCTACGAGCAGTACTTC. It encodes CATFPGQGGPYEQYF. The whole variable domain, remainder taken from reference TRBV2 and TRBJ2-7, is EPEVTQTPSHQVTQMGQEVILRCVPISNHLYFYWYRQILGQKVEFLVSFYNNEISEKSEIFDDQFSVERPDGSNFTLKIRSTKLEDSAMYFCATFPGQGGPYEQYFGPGTRLTVT.

The chain has TRBV25-1 and TRBJ1-2; 8 nucleotides align to TRBD1. Germline lookup yields CDR1 MGHDK and CDR2 SYGVNS. CDR3 length equals 12 residues. The V gene end was trimmed by 4 bases and the J gene end by 6 bases; junction bases not matched to a gene: 1. The CDR3 region is CASSGTGHGYTF. DNA for the CDR3: TGTGCCAGCAGTGGGACAGGGCATGGCTACACCTTC.

This clonotype was counted once. The chain couples TRBV5-1 to TRBJ2-3; 7 bases fit TRBD1. The CDR3 has 16 residues. Germline V gene data show CDR1 as SGHRS and CDR2 as YFSETQ. After removal of 4 bases from V and 0 bases from J, the junction contained 8 bases not matched to a gene. The CDR3 spells CASSREGQQSTDTQYF. CDR3 DNA sequence: TGCGCCAGCAGCAGAGAGGGACAGCAAAGCACAGATACGCAGTATTTT.

This chain connects TRBV5-5 to TRBJ1-1; D unclear. Trimming removed 2 bases from V and 3 bases from J, with 11 bases in between. The CDR3 is 14 residues long. Per the germline V gene, CDR1 is SGHKS and CDR2 is YYEKEE (reference sequence). The CDR3 DNA reads as TGTGCCAGCAGCTTTAGGGAAGGTTACACTGAAGCTTTCTTT. It translates to CASSFREGYTEAFF.

This clonotype was observed a handful of times. The J gene is TRBJ2-5, the V gene TRBV29-1; D remains unclear. The CDR3 extends over 13 amino acids. V was shortened by 4 bases and J by 1 base, with 10 bases between the two germline ends. Germline CDR1 SQVTM, CDR2 ANQGSEA. The CDR3 spells CSVGAPPQETQYF. The CDR3 DNA reads as TGCAGCGTTGGGGCCCCGCCCCAAGAGACCCAGTACTTC.

DNA for the CDR3: TGCGCCAGCAGCCAAGCGCCGGGGGGACAGGGCCACGAGCAGTACTTC. Protein sequence: CASSQAPGGQGHEQYF. The chain uses TRBV4-1 and TRBJ2-7; 9 nucleotides agree with TRBD1. The CDR3 loop spans 16 amino acids. Trimming removed 1 base from V and 5 bases from J; junction bases left unmatched: 9. Germline values: CDR1 MGHRA, CDR2 YSYEKL.

The chain carries TRBV20-1 and TRBJ2-5, with TRBD2 matching over 15 bases. The CDR3 totals 18 residues. The germline CDR1 and CDR2 sequences are DFQATT and SNEGSKA (reference sequence). V shed 5 bases and J 6 bases; nucleotides not matched to a gene: 16. The CDR3 sequence is CSAGRIGTSGGRRKTQYF. The CDR3 bases are TGCAGTGCTGGTAGAATTGGGACTAGCGGGGGGAGGCGAAAGACCCAGTACTTC.

CDR3 nucleotides: TGCAGTGCTAGAGACGAACGGGGAGTCTACGAGCAGTACTTC. It encodes CSARDERGVYEQYF. The chain links TRBV20-1 to TRBJ2-7, with D possibly being TRBD2 (5 bases). Germline CDR1 reads DFQATT; CDR2 reads SNEGSKA (reference sequence). V lost 0 bases and J lost 3, with 12 bases in between. The CDR3 spans 14 residues.

This clonotype was seen a few times. The chain is built from TRBV29-1 and TRBJ1-2; 7 positions match TRBD1. The V segment lost 7 bases and the J segment 4 bases; nucleotides outside the gene matches: 9. Germline V gene lookup returns CDR1 SQVTM and CDR2 ANQGSEA. The CDR3 totals 13 residues. In DNA form, the CDR3 reads TGCAGCGCGATCCGGGACAGAAGCTATGGCTACACCTTC. Translated: CSAIRDRSYGYTF.

The V and J genes are TRBV28 and TRBJ1-2; D not certain. V was pared by 6 bases and J by 4 bases, with 6 bases between. CDR3 size: 11 residues. Germline loops: CDR1 MDHEN, CDR2 SYDVKM. CDR3 in amino acids: CASSRRYGYTF. The CDR3, as DNA: TGTGCCAGCAGCCGCCGCTATGGCTACACCTTC.

This chain connects TRBV7-8 to TRBJ2-5; D might be TRBD1 (7 bases). The germline V gene encodes CDR1 SGHVS and CDR2 FQNEAQ. This CDR3 spans 15 amino acids. Trimming removed 5 bases from V and 2 bases from J, with 15 bases in between. The CDR3 bases are TGTGCCAGCAGCAATCTACAGGGGACTCAAGAGACCCAGTACTTC. This sequence encodes CASSNLQGTQETQYF.

This clonotype was observed many times. The CDR3 DNA follows: TGCAGCGTTGAGTCCCAGGGCTATGGCTACACCTTC. Amino acids: CSVESQGYGYTF. V is TRBV29-1 and J is TRBJ1-2, with D tentatively TRBD1 (5 bases). The germline V gene has CDR1 SQVTM and CDR2 ANQGSEA. The CDR3 runs 12 residues. V was shortened by 3 bases and J by 4 bases, with 9 bases between the two germline ends.

This clonotype appeared a single time. The chain recombines TRBV5-1 with TRBJ1-4; TRBD1 matches 10 bases. V gave up 4 bases and J gave up 8 bases; unmatched junction bases: 8. The germline V gene has CDR1 SGHRS and CDR2 YFSETQ. The CDR3 runs 15 residues. The CDR3 coding sequence is TGCGCCAGCAGCGCGTCCGGGACAGGGGACGAAAAACTGTTTTTT. Translation gives CASSASGTGDEKLFF.